This TCR beta chain comes out of a study of T cells in Graves' hyperthyroidism and ophthalmopathy. Many counts were recorded for this clonotype. The investigators amplified TCR beta CDR3 regions from RNA transcripts. First-round RT-PCR targeting the TCR CDR3 was performed with the HTBI primer set. TCRdb passed the multiplex PCR reads through MiXCR, listing each CDR3 protein once. The data hold around 700,000 distinct CDR3 sequences, with roughly a sixth observed a single time. J lost 6 bases, V lost 5 bases, and 4 bases had no gene match. The germline V gene has CDR1 GTSNPN and CDR2 SVGIG (reference sequence). The length of the CDR3 is 13 residues.

The J gene is TRBJ1-5, the V gene TRBV30, with 10 bases identical to TRBD1. This TCR derives from a woman between 45 and 60 years old with Graves' hyperthyroidism that later progressed to Graves' ophthalmopathy. The sequenced sample consisted of blood. CDR3 nucleotide sequence: TGTGCCTGGGGACAGGGGGGAGGTCAGCCCCAGCATTTT. This codes for CAWGQGGGQPQHF. Based on the CDR3 plus reference TRBV30 and TRBJ1-5, the full variable domain is SQTIHQWPATLVQPVGSPLSLECTVEGTSNPNLYWYRQAAGRGLQLLFYSVGIGQISSEVPQNLSASRPQDRQFILSSKKLLLSDSGFYLCAWGQGGGQPQHFGDGTRLSIL.